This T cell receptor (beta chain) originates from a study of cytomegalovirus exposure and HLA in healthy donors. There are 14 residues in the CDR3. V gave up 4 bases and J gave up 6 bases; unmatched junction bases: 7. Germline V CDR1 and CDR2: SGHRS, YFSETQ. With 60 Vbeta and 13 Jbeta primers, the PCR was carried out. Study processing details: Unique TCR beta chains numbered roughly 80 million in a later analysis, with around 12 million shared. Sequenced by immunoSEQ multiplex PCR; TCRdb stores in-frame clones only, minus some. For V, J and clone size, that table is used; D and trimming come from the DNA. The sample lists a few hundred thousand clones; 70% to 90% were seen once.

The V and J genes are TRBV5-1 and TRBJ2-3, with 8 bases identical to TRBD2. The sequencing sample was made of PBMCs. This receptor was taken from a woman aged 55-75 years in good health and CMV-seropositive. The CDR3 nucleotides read TGCGCCAGCAGCCTGGTTGGCGGGAGGGATACGCAGTATTTT. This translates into CASSLVGGRDTQYF.